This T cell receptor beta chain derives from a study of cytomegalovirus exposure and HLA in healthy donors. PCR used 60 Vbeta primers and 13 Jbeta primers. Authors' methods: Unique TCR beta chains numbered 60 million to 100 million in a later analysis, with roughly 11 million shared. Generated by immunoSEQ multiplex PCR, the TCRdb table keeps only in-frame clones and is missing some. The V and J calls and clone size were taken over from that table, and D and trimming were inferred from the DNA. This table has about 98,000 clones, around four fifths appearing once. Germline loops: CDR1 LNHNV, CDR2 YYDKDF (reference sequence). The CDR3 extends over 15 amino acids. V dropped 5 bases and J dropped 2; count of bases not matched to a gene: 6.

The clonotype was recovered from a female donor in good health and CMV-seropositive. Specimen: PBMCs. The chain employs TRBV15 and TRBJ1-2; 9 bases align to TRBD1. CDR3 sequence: CATSGWTGVNYGYTF. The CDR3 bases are TGTGCCACCAGCGGATGGACAGGGGTAAACTATGGCTACACCTTC.